This T cell receptor (beta chain) was sequenced during a study of blood T cells in healthy people across ages. Study-level results: A greater number of naive CD4+ cells and higher diversity distinguished long-lived donors from aged donors.

Germline lookup yields CDR1 SNHLY and CDR2 FYNNEI. Trimming took off 4 bases at V and 7 bases at J, with 14 bases between the two ends. The CDR3 totals 13 residues. Next came a second PCR, run for roughly 6 to 11 cycles, which used a sample-barcoded 5' primer along with a J-beta primer mix. TCRdb redid the calling of the 5' RACE reads with MiXCR, one entry per CDR3 protein. The repertoire holds some 640,000 distinct CDR3 sequences, about 30% seen once, with around 14% in the top ten. This clonotype was observed a few times. Its antigen is unknown. This may arise from a read error, as a much more abundant clone is one base away.

This rearrangement joins TRBV2 to TRBJ2-7; D possibly corresponds to TRBD1 (5 bases). This TCR was sampled from a woman of 80 years or more in good health. The sequenced material came from blood. The CDR3 protein is CASSGWADNEQYF. CDR3 nucleotide sequence: TGTGCCAGCAGTGGTTGGGCGGACAATGAGCAGTACTTC.